This passage covers 20 T cell receptor beta chains from one sample sequenced in a study of radiotherapy plus CTLA-4 blockade in lung cancer (dated by TCRdb to the late 2010s). Receptors were amplified or captured by the immunoSEQ multiplex PCR assay. TCRdb limited this immuneACCESS table to in-frame rearrangements with V and J called. A share of clones is missing; checked studies link under half to unresolved V genes, and the rest is unexplained. The sample profile shows approximately 99,000 clones; 70% to 90% of them were found once. 4% to 6% of the sample is held by the ten biggest clonotypes. Source: peripheral blood, taken from a patient treated with radiotherapy plus ipilimumab. Receptor source: a human donor with non-small cell lung cancer that progressed on radiotherapy plus ipilimumab.

The genes are TRBV30 and TRBJ1-2; TRBD1 is a possible D gene (6 bases). CDR3 size: 14 residues. CDR1 GTSNPN and CDR2 SVGIG come from the germline V gene (reference sequence). Trimming stripped 1 base from V and 6 bases from J, with 15 bases between. The CDR3 bases are TGTGCCTGGAGTGGGGCGGCCAGGGGCAATGGCTACACCTTC. Its translation: CAWSGAARGNGYTF.

The chain uses TRBV18 and TRBJ2-2, with a possible D match to TRBD2 (5 bases). V lost 2 bases and J lost 5, with 9 bases in between. The germline CDR1 and CDR2 sequences are KGHSH and LQKENI. The CDR3 is 14 residues long. In nucleotides, the CDR3 is TGTGCCAGCTCACCAGGTGGCGGGACCGGGGAGCTGTTTTTT. It yields the protein CASSPGGGTGELFF.

This sequence joins TRBV9 and TRBJ2-7; 10 bases agree with TRBD1. The CDR3 contains 14 residues. With 4 bases clipped from V and 7 bases from J, the junction kept 8 bases outside the gene matches. Germline V CDR1 and CDR2: SGDLS, YYNGEE. CDR3 in amino acids: CASSSRTGGVEQYF. CDR3 DNA sequence: TGTGCCAGCAGCAGCCGGACAGGGGGGGTGGAGCAGTACTTC.

This clone was seen a handful of times. V and J are TRBV15 and TRBJ1-5; unclear D gene. The CDR3 is 15 residues long. The V gene's germline CDR1 is LNHNV and CDR2 YYDKDF (reference sequence). Trimming cost V 0 bases and J 0 bases, with 6 bases left between them. This chain's CDR3 is CATSRDIGSNQPQHF. The CDR3 DNA reads as TGTGCCACCAGCAGAGATATCGGTAGCAATCAGCCCCAGCATTTT.

The chain has TRBV19 and TRBJ2-3; D uncertain. CDR3 size: 14 residues. Germline loops: CDR1 LNHDA, CDR2 SQIVND (reference sequence). V lost 1 base and J 2 bases, leaving 7 bases between the germline ends. The CDR3, as DNA: TGTGCCAGTAGTATAGGGCTGGCCACAGATACGCAGTATTTT. Translation: CASSIGLATDTQYF. The variable domain in full, with the rest retrieved from reference TRBV19 and TRBJ2-3, is DGGITQSPKYLFRKEGQNVTLSCEQNLNHDAMYWYRQDPGQGLRLIYYSQIVNDFQKGDIAEGYSVSREKKESFPLTVTSAQKNPTAFYLCASSIGLATDTQYFGPGTRLTVL.

The rearrangement links TRBV5-1 to TRBJ1-1, with 7 positions matching TRBD1. Per the germline V gene, CDR1 is SGHRS and CDR2 is YFSETQ. V was pared by 5 bases and J by 3 bases, with 7 bases of the junction left unmatched. The CDR3 has 14 residues. CDR3: CASSSGGGYTEAFF. The CDR3 DNA sequence: TGCGCCAGCAGTTCAGGGGGTGGGTACACTGAAGCTTTCTTT.

This clone was seen only a few times. The chain is built from TRBV6-6 and TRBJ2-2; D gene unclear. Trimming removed 7 bases at V and 8 bases at J, with 8 bases between. Per the germline V gene, CDR1 is MNHNY and CDR2 is SVGAGI (reference sequence). The CDR3 covers 11 residues. CDR3 protein: CASMSLGELFF. Written as DNA, the CDR3 is TGTGCCAGCATGTCGTTGGGGGAGCTGTTTTTT.

The chain is built from TRBV19 and TRBJ2-1; the D is unclear. The CDR3 loop spans 11 amino acids. Germline loops: CDR1 LNHDA, CDR2 SQIVND (reference sequence). V gave up 4 bases and J gave up 12 bases, with 10 bases separating them. CDR3 bases: TGTGCCAGTAGTAAATTGAGTGGGCAGTTCTTC. Amino acid sequence: CASSKLSGQFF.

The chain combines TRBV10-3 with TRBJ1-1; D perhaps matches TRBD1 (5 bases). V dropped 0 bases and J dropped 6 bases, with 5 bases sitting between them. Germline V lookup: CDR1 ENHRY, CDR2 SYGVKD. The CDR3 sequence is 12 residues long. The DNA for the CDR3 is TGTGCCATCAGTGAGTCAGGGGCTGAAGCTTTCTTT. This codes for CAISESGAEAFF.

The chain joins TRBV5-1 to TRBJ1-5; a weak D match, TRBD1 (5 bases). This CDR3 has 14 amino acids. The germline V and J ends were trimmed by 0 bases and 3 bases, with 7 bases remaining between them. CDR1 and CDR2 from the germline V gene are SGHRS and YFSETQ. CDR3 bases: TGCGCCAGCAGCTTGGGCAGGGACAATCAGCCCCAGCATTTT. Translated, it gives CASSLGRDNQPQHF.

The chain couples TRBV5-5 to TRBJ1-1, with D possibly matching TRBD1 (6 bases). Trimming removed 0 bases at V and 3 bases at J, with 9 bases between. Germline V gene lookup returns CDR1 SGHKS and CDR2 YYEKEE (reference sequence). The CDR3 length is 14 residues. The CDR3 DNA sequence: TGTGCCAGCAGCTTGGAACAGGGACACACTGAAGCTTTCTTT. Its translation is CASSLEQGHTEAFF.

The chain combines TRBV6-4 with TRBJ2-1; 8 nucleotides align to TRBD1. The CDR3 length is 16 residues. Germline lookup yields CDR1 MRHNA and CDR2 SNTAGT. Trimming took 1 base from V and 7 from J; bases not matched to a gene: 9. The CDR3: CASSDFMRQGLNEQFF. CDR3 DNA: TGTGCCAGCAGTGACTTCATGAGACAGGGGCTAAATGAGCAGTTCTTC.

This clone was observed once. J is TRBJ1-5 and V is TRBV19; no clear D. Per germline, CDR1 LNHDA and CDR2 SQIVND (reference sequence). Deletions cut 7 bases from V and 0 bases from J, with 13 bases between. This CDR3 is 15 amino acids long. In nucleotides, the CDR3 is TGTGCCAGTACCCGGCGAGAATATAGCAATCAGCCCCAGCATTTT. Amino acids: CASTRREYSNQPQHF.

The rearrangement joins TRBV5-1 to TRBJ2-1; no clear D gene. Germline CDR1 is SGHRS and CDR2 is YFSETQ. The CDR3 length is 12 residues. V shed 4 bases and J shed 4 bases, with 6 bases lying between them. The CDR3 DNA sequence: TGCGCCAGCAGCGATTATTACAATGAGCAGTTCTTC. The encoded protein is CASSDYYNEQFF. The entire variable domain, with the rest obtained from reference TRBV5-1 and TRBJ2-1, is as follows: KAGVTQTPRYLIKTRGQQVTLSCSPISGHRSVSWYQQTPGQGLQFLFEYFSETQRNKGNFPGRFSGRQFSNSRSEMNVSTLELGDSALYLCASSDYYNEQFFGPGTRLTVL.

This chain joins TRBV2 and TRBJ2-7; 8 nucleotides agree with TRBD1. The trim removed 7 bases at V and 1 base at J, leaving 6 bases unmatched. This CDR3 has 14 amino acids. The germline CDR1 and CDR2 sequences are SNHLY and FYNNEI. The CDR3 region is CASKGTGRSYEQYF. In DNA form, the CDR3 reads TGTGCCAGCAAGGGGACAGGAAGGTCCTACGAGCAGTACTTC.

V gene TRBV30 combines with J gene TRBJ2-7; the D is unclear. Germline CDR1 GTSNPN, CDR2 SVGIG (reference sequence). V gave up 1 base and J gave up 0 bases, with 7 bases separating them. The CDR3 is made up of 13 amino acids. The CDR3 loop reads CAWSADLSYEQYF. Written as DNA, the CDR3 is TGTGCCTGGAGTGCGGACCTCTCCTACGAGCAGTACTTC.

The chain employs TRBV5-4 and TRBJ2-5; weak D call: TRBD2 (5 bases). This CDR3 is built from 14 residues. Per germline, CDR1 SGHNT and CDR2 YYREEE (reference sequence). Trimming stripped 1 base from V and 1 base from J, with 8 bases between. CDR3 loop: CASSLKTTQETQYF. The CDR3 DNA follows: TGTGCCAGCAGCTTGAAGACTACCCAAGAGACCCAGTACTTC.

This clone was observed a handful of times. This chain uses TRBV5-1 with TRBJ2-7; D call uncertain. The CDR3 loop spans 15 amino acids. Germline values: CDR1 SGHRS, CDR2 YFSETQ. Trimming stripped 4 bases from V and 4 bases from J, with 18 bases between. CDR3 amino acids: CASSQSGLSAYEQYF. CDR3 DNA: TGCGCCAGCAGCCAATCCGGCCTTTCGGCTTACGAGCAGTACTTC.

The chain is built from TRBV7-3 and TRBJ2-2, with a possible D match to TRBD2 (5 bases). The CDR3 length is 15 residues. Trimming removed 3 bases from V and 3 bases from J, with 11 bases in between. CDR1 and CDR2 (germline): SGHTA, FQGTGA. CDR3 residues: CASSLGPGDTGELFF. In nucleotides, the CDR3 is TGTGCCAGCAGCTTGGGCCCCGGGGACACCGGGGAGCTGTTTTTT.

This chain joins TRBV4-1 and TRBJ2-7; D possibly corresponds to TRBD2 (6 bases). The length of the CDR3 is 14 residues. The germline V gene encodes CDR1 MGHRA and CDR2 YSYEKL. V lost 2 bases to trimming and J lost 3 bases, with 11 bases between them. CDR3 coding DNA: TGCGCCAGCAGCCAATGGGGGGACGGCTACGAGCAGTACTTC. It is translated as CASSQWGDGYEQYF.